These 32 T cell receptor beta chains were sequenced from one sample in a study of beta chain features in type 1 diabetes (dated by TCRdb to 2016 to 2019). The method behind the library was the immunoSEQ multiplex PCR assay. The entire amount of isolated RNA was reverse transcribed using the High Capacity cDNA Reverse Transcription Kit, so the sequenced TCRB transcripts were expressed ones. The immuneACCESS repertoire file appears here via TCRdb, limited to in-frame rearrangements. These files lack a portion of the clones; in checked studies, under half of the deficit traces to unresolved V genes, and the cause of the others is not known. Here the sample has 430,000 or so clones; around 10% occur a single time. The ten largest clones capture 0.046% of the sample. The specimen was naive CD4+ T cells from blood. What the cell subset or site label conveys for this sample: true naive CD4+ T cells. The receptors were sampled from a woman younger than 30 in good health.

CDR3 loop: CASSWLDRQNEQFF. CDR3 DNA sequence: TGTGCCAGCAGCTGGTTGGACAGGCAGAATGAGCAGTTCTTC. The genes are TRBV7-2 and TRBJ2-1, with 7 positions matching TRBD1. Trimming took 4 bases from V and 7 from J; bases not matched to a gene: 7. Germline V lookup: CDR1 SGHTA, CDR2 FQGNSA. The CDR3 extends over 14 amino acids.

This chain connects TRBV19 to TRBJ2-1; D may match TRBD1 or TRBD2 (5 bases each). With 3 bases removed from V and 7 bases from J, the gap between germline ends came to 13 bases. The germline V gene encodes CDR1 LNHDA and CDR2 SQIVND (reference sequence). The CDR3 contains 14 residues. The CDR3: CASSMDMGVNEQFF. The CDR3 DNA follows: TGTGCCAGTAGTATGGACATGGGGGTGAATGAGCAGTTCTTC.

The genes are TRBV7-9 and TRBJ2-7; tentatively, D is TRBD2 (6 bases). V gave up 3 bases and J gave up 2 bases, with 17 bases separating them. The CDR3 has 16 amino acids. Looked up from germline, CDR1 is SEHNR and CDR2 is FQNEAQ (reference sequence). CDR3 coding DNA: TGTGCCAGCAGCTTGGCGCGTAGCGGAGATACCTACGAGCAGTACTTC. Translating gives CASSLARSGDTYEQYF.

This chain joins TRBV28 and TRBJ1-1; no reliable D call. From germline, CDR1 is MDHEN and CDR2 SYDVKM. The CDR3 is 14 amino acids. Trimming took 3 bases from V and 4 from J, leaving 12 bases between them. The CDR3 bases are TGTGCCAGCAGTTTCGTTAGGTCGGCCACTGAAGCTTTCTTT. It encodes CASSFVRSATEAFF. The full variable domain, in which reference TRBV28 and TRBJ1-1 provide the parts outside the CDR3, is DVKVTQSSRYLVKRTGEKVFLECVQDMDHENMFWYRQDPGLGLRLIYFSYDVKMKEKGDIPEGYSVSREKKERFSLILESASTNQTSMYLCASSFVRSATEAFFGQGTRLTVV.

This clone occurred a few times. V gene TRBV5-1 combines with J gene TRBJ2-3, with D possibly TRBD1 on 5 matching bases. CDR1 is SGHRS and CDR2 is YFSETQ in the germline V gene. V lost 2 bases to trimming and J lost 2 bases, with 12 bases between them. There are 15 residues in the CDR3. CDR3 loop: CASSLGVSLTDTQYF. The CDR3 DNA sequence: TGCGCCAGCAGCTTAGGGGTTTCTCTCACAGATACGCAGTATTTT.

This clone was seen a few times. V and J are TRBV30 and TRBJ1-2; 8 bases are a match to TRBD1. Germline lookup yields CDR1 GTSNPN and CDR2 SVGIG (reference sequence). V lost 1 base and J lost 4; bases outside the gene matches: 5. This CDR3 spans 14 amino acids. The CDR3 region is CAWSGDRGGYGYTF. In nucleotides, the CDR3 is TGTGCCTGGAGTGGCGACAGGGGAGGCTATGGCTACACCTTC.

This rearrangement joins TRBV7-9 to TRBJ2-5; TRBD1 is a possible D gene (5 bases). Looked up from germline, CDR1 is SEHNR and CDR2 is FQNEAQ (reference sequence). Trimming removed 1 base at V and 5 bases at J, with 14 bases between. The length of the CDR3 is 15 residues. CDR3 sequence (DNA): TGTGCCAGCAGCTTAGGACAGTGGAGAATGGAGACCCAGTACTTC. Translating it yields CASSLGQWRMETQYF. The full variable domain, rest sourced from reference TRBV7-9 and TRBJ2-5, is DTGVSQNPRHKITKRGQNVTFRCDPISEHNRLYWYRQTLGQGPEFLTYFQNEAQLEKSRLLSDRFSAERPKGSFSTLEIQRTEQGDSAMYLCASSLGQWRMETQYFGPGTRLLVL.

This clone was observed a handful of times. This chain links TRBV4-1 with TRBJ2-5; D is undetermined. V lost 6 bases and J 5 bases, leaving 13 bases between the germline ends. This CDR3 is 13 amino acids long. Germline V CDR1 and CDR2: MGHRA, YSYEKL. CDR3 nucleotide sequence: TGCGCCAGCAGTTTGATAGTTGCGGAGACCCAGTACTTC. Translating it yields CASSLIVAETQYF.

In this sample, this clone turned up a few times. The chain couples TRBV30 to TRBJ2-3; maybe TRBD1 (7 bases). Germline V gene sequence: CDR1 GTSNPN, CDR2 SVGIG (reference sequence). V was cut by 7 bases and J by 6 bases, with 20 bases left in between. The CDR3 has 14 residues. CDR3 residues: CALDRDFGADTQYF. The CDR3 DNA reads as TGTGCCTTAGACAGGGACTTCGGAGCGGATACGCAGTATTTT. The entire variable domain, with the rest obtained from reference TRBV30 and TRBJ2-3, is as follows: SQTIHQWPATLVQPVGSPLSLECTVEGTSNPNLYWYRQAAGRGLQLLFYSVGIGQISSEVPQNLSASRPQDRQFILSSKKLLLSDSGFYLCALDRDFGADTQYFGPGTRLTVL.

There are a few counts of this clone. This sequence joins TRBV4-3 and TRBJ1-4, with D possibly being TRBD1 (5 bases). The V gene's germline CDR1 is LGHNA and CDR2 YSLEER. CDR3 length: 17 residues. V shed 0 bases and J shed 3 bases, with 14 bases lying between them. The CDR3 protein is CASSQDPWGGSNEKLFF. The CDR3 nucleotides are TGCGCCAGCAGCCAAGATCCCTGGGGGGGATCTAATGAAAAACTGTTTTTT.

The chain employs TRBV29-1 and TRBJ1-5; tentatively, D is TRBD1 (6 bases). Trimming cost V 2 bases and J 6 bases, with 14 bases left between them. The CDR3 has 14 amino acids. The germline V gene has CDR1 SQVTM and CDR2 ANQGSEA. The CDR3 spells CSVESDSVGQPQHF. DNA of the CDR3: TGCAGCGTTGAATCGGACAGCGTCGGTCAGCCCCAGCATTTT.

This chain uses TRBV5-1 with TRBJ1-4, with 7 bases matching TRBD1. The trim removed 4 bases at V and 3 bases at J, leaving 3 bases unmatched. Germline-derived CDR1 and CDR2 are SGHRS and YFSETQ. The CDR3 extends over 14 amino acids. The CDR3, as DNA: TGCGCCAGCAGCCCAGGGGGATCTAATGAAAAACTGTTTTTT. Translated: CASSPGGSNEKLFF.

This clone was seen a handful of times. CDR3 loop: CASSLAPGVYTEAFF. DNA for the CDR3: TGTGCCAGCAGCTTAGCTCCGGGTGTATACACTGAAGCTTTCTTT. The rearrangement uses TRBV7-2 and TRBJ1-1; D is undetermined. This CDR3 is built from 15 residues. Trimming left V 0 bases short and J 3 bases short, with 11 bases between. Germline CDR1 is SGHTA and CDR2 is FQGNSA.

Here the CDR3 reads CASSPGGQGLGSPLHF. The CDR3 bases are TGTGCCAGCAGCCCAGGGGGACAGGGTTTGGGTTCACCCCTCCACTTT. This chain uses TRBV13 with TRBJ1-6; 9 bases map to TRBD1. The CDR3 is 16 residues long. Germline V CDR1 and CDR2: PRHDT, FYEKMQ (reference sequence). Trimming removed 5 bases from V and 9 bases from J; junction bases left unmatched: 11.

This rearrangement joins TRBV9 to TRBJ2-1, with D maybe TRBD1 (6 bases). The CDR3 consists of 15 residues. Germline-derived CDR1 and CDR2 are SGDLS and YYNGEE. V was shortened by 4 bases and J by 2 bases, with 13 bases between the two germline ends. In nucleotides, the CDR3 is TGTGCCAGCAGCACTGACAGGATTACCTACAATGAGCAGTTCTTC. As protein: CASSTDRITYNEQFF. The full variable domain, completed using reference TRBV9 and TRBJ2-1, is DSGVTQTPKHLITATGQRVTLRCSPRSGDLSVYWYQQSLDQGLQFLIQYYNGEERAKGNILERFSAQQFPDLHSELNLSSLELGDSALYFCASSTDRITYNEQFFGPGTRLTVL.

This clone was counted a few times. This chain joins TRBV7-9 and TRBJ1-1; 7 bases are a match to TRBD1. J was trimmed by 2 bases and V by 5 bases; bases with no gene match: 5. The CDR3 spans 14 residues. In germline, CDR1 is SEHNR, CDR2 FQNEAQ (reference sequence). CDR3 bases: TGTGCCAGCAGCCAGACAGGGATTAACACTGAAGCTTTCTTT. This gives the protein CASSQTGINTEAFF.

V is TRBV30 and J is TRBJ1-2; D unclear. This CDR3 is 13 amino acids long. In germline, CDR1 is GTSNPN, CDR2 SVGIG (reference sequence). V was shortened by 0 bases and J by 8 bases, with 13 bases between the two germline ends. This CDR3 reads CAWSVRQTWGYTF. Here the CDR3 DNA reads TGTGCCTGGAGTGTACGGCAGACGTGGGGCTACACCTTC.

This clone was seen a handful of times. In nucleotides, the CDR3 is TGCGCCAGCAGCCAAGATATTCAATCGGCAGCGTACCAAGAGACCCAGTACTTC. Protein sequence: CASSQDIQSAAYQETQYF. V and J are TRBV4-1 and TRBJ2-5; D remains ambiguous. The CDR3 length is 18 residues. V lost 0 bases to trimming and J lost 0 bases, with 17 bases between them. CDR1 is MGHRA, CDR2 YSYEKL, per germline.

This clone was observed a few times. This sequence joins TRBV2 and TRBJ2-3; D not resolved. Trimming removed 8 bases at V and 2 bases at J, with 11 bases between. This CDR3 comprises 13 residues. Germline lookup yields CDR1 SNHLY and CDR2 FYNNEI. The CDR3 sequence is CASGPGFTDTQYF. As DNA, the CDR3 is TGTGCCAGCGGGCCAGGCTTCACAGATACGCAGTATTTT.

CDR3: CASSFRTSSGNEQFF. The CDR3 nucleotides read TGTGCCAGCAGCTTTAGGACTAGTTCGGGCAATGAGCAGTTCTTC. The chain is built from TRBV5-6 and TRBJ2-1; 7 bases fit TRBD2. Germline CDR1 and CDR2: SGHDT and YYEEEE. The CDR3 sequence is 15 residues long. Trimming cost V 2 bases and J 6 bases; bases outside gene matches: 8.

The CDR3 nucleotides are TGTGCCAGCAGCTTACATACAGGGGGCCAGACAGATACGCAGTATTTT. Protein: CASSLHTGGQTDTQYF. The rearrangement joins TRBV5-4 to TRBJ2-3, with 9 bases aligning to TRBD1. CDR1 is SGHNT, CDR2 YYREEE, per germline (reference sequence). Unmatched junction bases numbered 7, after V lost 2 bases and J lost 3 bases. The CDR3 has 16 amino acids.

This clone was counted between two and nine times. The chain links TRBV14 to TRBJ2-7, with 10 bases matching TRBD1. Germline V gene data show CDR1 as SGHDN and CDR2 as FVKESK. This CDR3 contains 17 residues. V lost 3 bases, J lost 4 bases, and 12 bases stayed unmatched. The CDR3 DNA reads TGTGCCAGCAGCCACACACCCTTAGGACAGGGGGAATACGAGCAGTACGTC. It translates to CASSHTPLGQGEYEQYV.

The rearrangement uses TRBV5-1 and TRBJ2-5, with D hard to call. V lost 3 bases and J lost 1, with 7 bases in between. CDR3 length: 13 amino acids. Per germline, CDR1 SGHRS and CDR2 YFSETQ. Written as DNA, the CDR3 is TGCGCCAGCAGCTCCCAGCTCCAAGAGACCCAGTACTTC. It specifies CASSSQLQETQYF.

This clone was counted only a few times. This sample includes further DNA sequences coding for the same CDR3. The chain has TRBV9 and TRBJ2-2; 7 bases match TRBD2. V gave up 0 bases and J gave up 0 bases; unmatched junction bases: 5. This CDR3 has 17 amino acids. Germline CDR1 is SGDLS and CDR2 is YYNGEE. The CDR3 sequence is CASSVALAGANTGELFF. The DNA for the CDR3 is TGTGCCAGCAGCGTAGCTCTGGCGGGAGCGAACACCGGGGAGCTGTTTTTT.

This clone has more than one count but fewer than ten. CDR3 nucleotides: TGTGCCAGCAGAGCCATCACAGGGGTCCCTGAAGCTTTCTTT. Protein sequence: CASRAITGVPEAFF. The chain combines TRBV27 with TRBJ1-1; 7 nucleotides align to TRBD1. Germline V lookup: CDR1 MNHEY, CDR2 SMNVEV (reference sequence). Germline trimming cut 6 bases from V and 6 bases from J; bases unmatched to any gene: 10. This CDR3 is built from 14 residues.

This clone was counted ten times or more. V gene TRBV30 combines with J gene TRBJ1-2, with D maybe TRBD1 (6 bases). The CDR3 length is 14 residues. V was pared by 5 bases and J by 3 bases, with 16 bases between. Germline V gene data show CDR1 as GTSNPN and CDR2 as SVGIG (reference sequence). CDR3 nucleotides: TGTGCCTGGTACCGCAGGGGCGGCTACTATGGCTACACCTTC. Translation: CAWYRRGGYYGYTF.

This chain joins TRBV5-6 and TRBJ2-5; 11 bases map to TRBD2. V shed 1 base, J shed 6 bases, and the junction held 8 bases outside the gene matches. This CDR3 spans 16 amino acids. CDR1 is SGHDT, CDR2 YYEEEE, per germline. In DNA, the CDR3 is TGTGCCAGCAGCTTGCTAGCGGGGGGTTTAGGAAAGACCCAGTACTTC. It is translated as CASSLLAGGLGKTQYF.

This clone was observed a handful of times. The chain links TRBV28 to TRBJ2-5, with D uncertain. With 6 bases removed from V and 1 base from J, the gap between germline ends came to 9 bases. The germline V gene encodes CDR1 MDHEN and CDR2 SYDVKM. This CDR3 has 13 residues. CDR3 protein: CASRPRIQETQYF. DNA of the CDR3: TGTGCCAGCAGGCCGCGAATCCAAGAGACCCAGTACTTC. The variable domain in full, completed from reference TRBV28 and TRBJ2-5, reads DVKVTQSSRYLVKRTGEKVFLECVQDMDHENMFWYRQDPGLGLRLIYFSYDVKMKEKGDIPEGYSVSREKKERFSLILESASTNQTSMYLCASRPRIQETQYFGPGTRLLVL.

V usage is TRBV7-2 and J usage is TRBJ2-5; maybe TRBD2 (5 bases). The V and J ends lost 5 bases and 1 base respectively, with 8 bases between them. Germline CDR1 and CDR2: SGHTA and FQGNSA. This CDR3 has 13 amino acids. Here the CDR3 DNA reads TGTGCCAGCAGCACTAGGTCCCAAGAGACCCAGTACTTC. This codes for CASSTRSQETQYF.

In this sample, this clone turned up a few times. The chain employs TRBV9 and TRBJ2-5, with D perhaps matching TRBD2 (6 bases). V was clipped by 3 bases and J by 4 bases, with 13 bases between them. The CDR3 runs 14 residues. Germline lookup yields CDR1 SGDLS and CDR2 YYNGEE. The CDR3 DNA reads as TGTGCCAGCAGCGCTGGAGGGCAAAGAGAGACCCAGTACTTC. This gives the protein CASSAGGQRETQYF. The full variable domain, in which reference TRBV9 and TRBJ2-5 provide the parts outside the CDR3, is DSGVTQTPKHLITATGQRVTLRCSPRSGDLSVYWYQQSLDQGLQFLIQYYNGEERAKGNILERFSAQQFPDLHSELNLSSLELGDSALYFCASSAGGQRETQYFGPGTRLLVL.

This chain joins TRBV25-1 and TRBJ2-5, with D perhaps assigned TRBD1 or TRBD2 (6 bases each). The CDR3 extends over 13 amino acids. V was cut by 7 bases and J by 5 bases, with 14 bases left in between. Looked up from germline, CDR1 is MGHDK and CDR2 is SYGVNS. CDR3 nucleotide sequence: TGTGCCAGCACCCGAGGGGGGACGGAGACCCAGTACTTC. It translates to CASTRGGTETQYF.

This chain connects TRBV11-3 to TRBJ1-1; 7 bases line up with TRBD1. The CDR3 covers 12 residues. Germline CDR1 reads SGHNT; CDR2 reads YENEEA. V lost 6 bases and J lost 11; bases outside the gene matches: 9. The CDR3 DNA is TGTGCCAGCAGTAAAAGACAGGGTCTGGCTTTCTTT. Encoded protein: CASSKRQGLAFF.